These T cell receptor beta chains were read from a single sample in a study of metastatic and nonmetastatic thyroid tumors. TCRdb re-called clones from the PCR reads using MiXCR. The sample contains 24,000 or so clones, less than 25% of which appear only once. Specimen: blood. These receptors came from a female donor with papillary thyroid cancer or a benign thyroid nodule (not recorded which). Some clones in this sample may be carry-over from other donors' samples. Both conserved end residues are trimmed from each CDR3.

v_call: TRBV7-8; cdr3_aa: ASSLQVEAWAYEQY
v_call: TRBV7-3; cdr3_aa: ASSGQGNTGELF
v_call: TRBV5-6; cdr3_aa: ASSLEGGILGTEAF
v_call: TRBV25-1; cdr3_aa: ASSEHRIGGYEQY
v_call: TRBV18; cdr3_aa: ASSPSRQESGYT
v_call: TRBV6-2/TRBV6-3; cdr3_aa: ASSTNVREWGGDTDTQY
v_call: TRBV9; cdr3_aa: ASSAEAGETQY
v_call: TRBV20-1; cdr3_aa: SAPSTGTGYTGELF
v_call: TRBV5-1; cdr3_aa: ASSPDGLAKNIQY
v_call: TRBV12-3/TRBV12-4; cdr3_aa: ASSRGGENTIY
v_call: TRBV6-1; cdr3_aa: ASTSGDYTQY
v_call: TRBV9; cdr3_aa: ASSPGWGNGELF
v_call: TRBV12-3/TRBV12-4; cdr3_aa: ASSPSGVGTTDTQY
v_call: TRBV10-1; cdr3_aa: ASSRVSTDTQY
v_call: TRBV27; cdr3_aa: ASSQWEGVDTEAF
v_call: TRBV10-3; cdr3_aa: AIRDRRYEQY
v_call: TRBV7-3; cdr3_aa: ASSLDSDTEAF
v_call: TRBV28; cdr3_aa: ASSLTPSSGNTIY
v_call: TRBV12-3/TRBV12-4; cdr3_aa: ASSLIRNTGAF
v_call: TRBV5-1; cdr3_aa: ASSYRQADYEQY
v_call: TRBV20-1; cdr3_aa: SANGGLAGIYEQY
v_call: TRBV12-3/TRBV12-4; cdr3_aa: ASSFFSGVEKLF
v_call: TRBV9; cdr3_aa: ASSVVGGGGTEAF
v_call: TRBV24-1; cdr3_aa: ATSDFDRGREAQY
v_call: TRBV6-1; cdr3_aa: ASSRTLARATDTQY
v_call: TRBV18; cdr3_aa: ASSPQGTNTEAF
v_call: TRBV6-1; cdr3_aa: ATGETGGDTGELF
v_call: TRBV19; cdr3_aa: ASLSLGPGNTIY
v_call: TRBV7-9; cdr3_aa: ASSHGLAEETQY
v_call: TRBV18; cdr3_aa: ASSRGGDSYEQY
v_call: TRBV5-4; cdr3_aa: ASSSGLEGHNSPLH
v_call: TRBV2; cdr3_aa: ASSEGDSSYEQY
v_call: TRBV7-2; cdr3_aa: ASSLNRFLL
v_call: TRBV7-2; cdr3_aa: ASSRGLAGTDTQY
v_call: TRBV2; cdr3_aa: ASSESLALTYEQY
v_call: TRBV29-1; cdr3_aa: SVVGGNTDTQY
v_call: TRBV4-2; cdr3_aa: ASSQATEYEQY
v_call: TRBV4-3; cdr3_aa: ASSQDKGASAF
v_call: TRBV7-9; cdr3_aa: ASSQGGGQPQH
v_call: TRBV6-9; cdr3_aa: PSSYSNNHPQH
v_call: TRBV28; cdr3_aa: ASSTVYGGGNTYEQY
v_call: TRBV6-2/TRBV6-3; cdr3_aa: ASSYSRVETYEQY
v_call: TRBV5-6; cdr3_aa: ASSLARDRGSYGYT
v_call: TRBV27; cdr3_aa: ASSAVTGLNYGYT
v_call: TRBV7-9; cdr3_aa: ASSPLGTDYFEQY
v_call: TRBV6-1; cdr3_aa: ASGPLQDTGELF
v_call: TRBV12-3/TRBV12-4; cdr3_aa: ASSFQGGISEKLF
v_call: TRBV5-1; cdr3_aa: ASSLAWAGEEQY
v_call: TRBV28; cdr3_aa: ASTGWGSNQPQH
v_call: TRBV24-1; cdr3_aa: ATSDLTSGMDEQF
v_call: TRBV18; cdr3_aa: ASSPGTSSNNEQF